Below, one TCR beta chain is given with its context. Its target is not known. An end of the junction differs from the germline gene, which may be a read error. The CDR3 is made up of 12 amino acids. The V gene's germline CDR1 is MNHNS and CDR2 SASEGT. The data derive from a study of cytomegalovirus exposure and HLA in healthy donors. General study results and limits: Most TCR sequences were rare, but some public TCRs occurred in many donors. Later analysis suggested most CMV-associated TCR beta chains were HLA-restricted.

PCR amplification relied on 60 Vbeta primers (plus 13 Jbeta primers). Clones were sequenced by immunoSEQ multiplex PCR, and TCRdb holds only the in-frame ones, with some missing. The table shows about 190,000 clones, with 60% to 80% occurring only once. The J gene is TRBJ1-1, the V gene TRBV6-1, with D maybe TRBD1 (5 bases). The source is a woman aged 18-29 years in good health and CMV-seronegative. Sequencing was carried out using PBMCs. Here the CDR3 reads CASSNQGTEASF. Written as DNA, the CDR3 is TGTGCCAGCAGTAATCAGGGCACTGAAGCTTCCTTT.